These 16 T cell receptor beta chains were all obtained from the same sample, sequenced in a study of memory CD4+ T cells and cytomegalovirus serostatus. Single viable CD3+CD4+CD8-CD45RO+ cells were sorted as the memory CD4+ T cells. Clones were sequenced by immunoSEQ multiplex PCR, and TCRdb holds only the in-frame ones, with some missing. Among approximately 46,000 clones listed, under 80% were seen once. Input material: memory CD4+ T cells from blood. These receptors were taken from an adult in good health and CMV-seronegative.

The rearrangement joins TRBV28 to TRBJ2-3; maybe TRBD2 (5 bases). This CDR3 has 13 residues. Germline CDR1 and CDR2: MDHEN and SYDVKM. The V end lost 3 bases, the J end lost 5 bases, and 9 bases lay between the germline ends. CDR3 sequence reads: CASSLSGKDTQYF. The CDR3 DNA sequence: TGTGCCAGCAGTTTGTCGGGGAAAGATACGCAGTATTTT.

This rearrangement joins TRBV5-1 to TRBJ2-7; the D gene is possibly TRBD1 (6 bases). Germline V lookup: CDR1 SGHRS, CDR2 YFSETQ. V shed 7 bases and J shed 3 bases, with 23 bases lying between them. The CDR3 extends over 16 amino acids. CDR3 nucleotide sequence: TGCGCCAGCCGGAGAGGGGGTTTGGAATACTACTACGAGCAGTACTTC. Translated: CASRRGGLEYYYEQYF. The whole variable domain, remainder taken from reference TRBV5-1 and TRBJ2-7, is KAGVTQTPRYLIKTRGQQVTLSCSPISGHRSVSWYQQTPGQGLQFLFEYFSETQRNKGNFPGRFSGRQFSNSRSEMNVSTLELGDSALYLCASRRGGLEYYYEQYFGPGTRLTVT.

Regarding this clone: This specimen includes other DNA sequences encoding the same CDR3. This chain uses TRBV18 with TRBJ2-5; D call uncertain. Trimming shortened V by 2 bases and J by 1 base, and 2 bases separated the two germline ends. Looked up from germline, CDR1 is KGHSH and CDR2 is LQKENI. The CDR3 contains 12 residues. CDR3 amino acids: CASSPTQETQYF. The CDR3 DNA reads TGTGCCAGCTCACCAACCCAAGAGACCCAGTACTTC.

The chain employs TRBV5-6 and TRBJ2-5; D uncertain. The germline CDR1 and CDR2 sequences are SGHDT and YYEEEE. The CDR3 length is 13 residues. Trimming left V 4 bases short and J 5 bases short, with 12 bases between. The CDR3 nucleotides are TGTGCCAGCAGCGGCGTTGGATCGGAGACCCAGTACTTC. Its translation is CASSGVGSETQYF.

The rearrangement uses TRBV19 and TRBJ2-5; the match to TRBD1 covers 7 bases. CDR1 and CDR2 (germline): LNHDA, SQIVND (reference sequence). CDR3 length: 14 residues. V was pared by 5 bases and J by 2 bases, with 5 bases of the junction left unmatched. This CDR3 reads CASSSRGQQETQYF. For the CDR3, the DNA is TGTGCCAGTAGTTCAAGGGGGCAGCAAGAGACCCAGTACTTC. The variable domain in full, completed from reference TRBV19 and TRBJ2-5, reads DGGITQSPKYLFRKEGQNVTLSCEQNLNHDAMYWYRQDPGQGLRLIYYSQIVNDFQKGDIAEGYSVSREKKESFPLTVTSAQKNPTAFYLCASSSRGQQETQYFGPGTRLLVL.

As regards this clone: This may be a read error: a much more frequent sequence differs by one nucleotide. This chain links TRBV7-8 with TRBJ2-5; TRBD1 is a possible D gene (6 bases). CDR3 length equals 14 residues. V dropped 0 bases and J dropped 1 base, with 6 bases sitting between them. Germline CDR1 reads SGHVS; CDR2 reads FQNEAQ. Written as DNA, the CDR3 is TGTGCCAGCAGCTTAGCAGGGGGCCAAGAGACCCAGTACTTC. Amino acid sequence: CASSLAGGQETQYF.

This clone was recorded once. The chain recombines TRBV29-1 with TRBJ2-3; D is unclear. Deletions cut 0 bases from V and 2 bases from J, with 12 bases between. This CDR3 has 15 residues. The germline gives CDR1 SQVTM, CDR2 ANQGSEA. The CDR3 sequence: CSVEEANLITDTQYF. DNA of the CDR3: TGCAGCGTTGAAGAGGCAAATCTGATCACAGATACGCAGTATTTT.

This clone has a single count. The chain has TRBV7-2 and TRBJ2-5; 7 nucleotides agree with TRBD1. CDR1 and CDR2 from the germline V gene are SGHTA and FQGNSA. The CDR3 length is 12 residues. J gave up 7 bases and V 5 bases, and 4 bases lay outside the gene matches. The CDR3 nucleotides are TGTGCCAGCAGCCCAGGGGGTGCGACCCAGTACTTC. This codes for CASSPGGATQYF.

The chain has TRBV18 and TRBJ1-1; 8 nucleotides match TRBD1. Germline CDR1 and CDR2: KGHSH and LQKENI. Losses at the gene ends were 6 bases for V and 4 bases for J; bases not matched to a gene: 7. The CDR3 runs to 14 residues. CDR3: CASSQGASSTEAFF. CDR3 sequence (DNA): TGTGCCAGCTCGCAGGGGGCCTCGAGCACTGAAGCTTTCTTT.

The chain combines TRBV18 with TRBJ1-1; 12 bases map to TRBD1. CDR1 KGHSH and CDR2 LQKENI come from the germline V gene. The V gene end was trimmed by 1 base and the J gene end by 2 bases; junction bases not matched to a gene: 14. The CDR3 runs to 20 residues. The CDR3: CASSPLTGTGGAGPNTEAFF. The DNA for the CDR3 is TGTGCCAGCTCACCACTTACTGGGACAGGGGGCGCAGGGCCTAACACTGAAGCTTTCTTT.

This sequence joins TRBV5-1 and TRBJ2-6; 9 bases map to TRBD1. Germline trimming cut 6 bases from V and 0 bases from J; bases unmatched to any gene: 4. Germline-derived CDR1 and CDR2 are SGHRS and YFSETQ. CDR3 length equals 16 residues. CDR3 sequence: CASTGTGYSGANVLTF. The CDR3 DNA sequence: TGCGCCAGCACCGGGACAGGGTACTCTGGGGCCAACGTCCTGACTTTC. The variable domain in full, completed from reference TRBV5-1 and TRBJ2-6, reads KAGVTQTPRYLIKTRGQQVTLSCSPISGHRSVSWYQQTPGQGLQFLFEYFSETQRNKGNFPGRFSGRQFSNSRSEMNVSTLELGDSALYLCASTGTGYSGANVLTFGAGSRLTVL.

Comment on this clone: The same CDR3 is also encoded by other DNA sequences in this sample. The chain couples TRBV9 to TRBJ2-7; perhaps TRBD2 as D (6 bases). Germline loops: CDR1 SGDLS, CDR2 YYNGEE. V dropped 5 bases and J dropped 3 bases, with 12 bases sitting between them. This CDR3 contains 13 residues. CDR3 amino acids: CASSRDFGYEQYF. The CDR3 DNA reads TGTGCCAGCAGTCGGGACTTCGGCTACGAGCAGTACTTC.

J is TRBJ1-1 and V is TRBV11-1; D possibly corresponds to TRBD1 (5 bases). This CDR3 has 14 residues. V dropped 5 bases and J dropped 4 bases, with 14 bases sitting between them. The germline V gene has CDR1 SGHAT and CDR2 FQDESV (reference sequence). Written as DNA, the CDR3 is TGTGCCAGCAGCGGGCAAGGTGGGGGCACTGAAGCTTTCTTT. This sequence encodes CASSGQGGGTEAFF.

The chain recombines TRBV27 with TRBJ1-4; 9 bases fit TRBD1. CDR1 and CDR2 (germline): MNHEY, SMNVEV (reference sequence). The V segment lost 8 bases and the J segment 5 bases; nucleotides outside the gene matches: 3. The CDR3 has 13 residues. In DNA form, the CDR3 reads TGTGCCAGCCGGGACAGGGAGAATGAAAAACTGTTTTTT. Protein sequence: CASRDRENEKLFF.

The chain recombines TRBV6-1 with TRBJ1-4; no reliable D call. Trimming left V 7 bases short and J 5 bases short, with 17 bases between. The CDR3 runs to 15 residues. Germline CDR1 MNHNS, CDR2 SASEGT. As DNA, the CDR3 is TGTGCCAGCACTACCTACGGACGGATAAATGAAAAACTGTTTTTT. Translated, it gives CASTTYGRINEKLFF.

This clone was observed a few times. V gene TRBV7-9 combines with J gene TRBJ1-1; D not certain. The CDR3 loop spans 11 amino acids. V was cut by 6 bases and J by 7 bases, with 9 bases left in between. In germline, CDR1 is SEHNR, CDR2 FQNEAQ (reference sequence). The chain's CDR3 is CASSEDGEAFF. The CDR3 bases are TGTGCCAGCAGTGAGGATGGTGAAGCTTTCTTT.